The next 23 T cell receptor beta chains were all read from a single sample in a study of somatic mutations in cytotoxic T cells in rheumatoid arthritis. Method: immunoSEQ multiplex PCR; TCRdb's copy keeps in-frame clones and lacks some. The data contain some 17,000 clones, about 83% of them seen just once; the ten biggest clones take up roughly 4.4%. What was sequenced was CD8+ T cells sorted from blood. These receptors all come from an adult with rheumatoid arthritis.

V usage is TRBV27 and J usage is TRBJ2-7, with 9 bases aligning to TRBD1. The CDR3 totals 15 residues. After removal of 4 bases from V and 3 bases from J, the junction contained 7 bases not matched to a gene. CDR1 is MNHEY and CDR2 is SMNVEV in the germline V gene (reference sequence). The CDR3 here is CASSSAGTGYYEQYF. CDR3 bases: TGTGCCAGCAGTTCCGCCGGGACAGGGTACTACGAGCAGTACTTC.

There are a few counts of this clone. The chain couples TRBV27 to TRBJ2-7, with D perhaps matching TRBD2 (5 bases). Deletions cut 3 bases from V and 3 bases from J, with 9 bases between. The germline V gene encodes CDR1 MNHEY and CDR2 SMNVEV (reference sequence). The CDR3 runs 13 residues. CDR3 amino acids: CASSLAGVYEQYF. CDR3 DNA sequence: TGTGCCAGCAGTTTGGCGGGCGTCTACGAGCAGTACTTC.

V usage is TRBV19 and J usage is TRBJ2-6; D not resolved. The V gene's germline CDR1 is LNHDA and CDR2 SQIVND (reference sequence). The V end was cut by 5 bases, the J end by 0 bases, with 5 bases between. This CDR3 contains 14 residues. The CDR3 sequence: CASSLTSGANVLTF. DNA for the CDR3: TGTGCCAGTAGTCTGACCTCTGGGGCCAACGTCCTGACTTTC.

The chain recombines TRBV9 with TRBJ1-2; D is uncertain. Trimming cost V 3 bases and J 8 bases, with 17 bases left between them. This CDR3 spans 14 amino acids. Germline V gene data show CDR1 as SGDLS and CDR2 as YYNGEE. In nucleotides, the CDR3 is TGTGCCAGCAGCGACCAGGCGGGAAAGAGCGGCTACACCTTC. Encoded protein: CASSDQAGKSGYTF.

This chain uses TRBV7-9 with TRBJ1-5, with D tentatively TRBD1 (5 bases). V was pared by 2 bases and J by 6 bases, with 8 bases between. Germline assignment: CDR1 SEHNR and CDR2 FQNEAQ (reference sequence). The CDR3 length is 13 residues. This CDR3 is CASSLPDSQPQHF. Here the CDR3 DNA reads TGTGCCAGCAGCTTACCCGACAGTCAGCCCCAGCATTTT. Full variable domain (remainder filled in from reference TRBV7-9 and TRBJ1-5): DTGVSQNPRHKITKRGQNVTFRCDPISEHNRLYWYRQTLGQGPEFLTYFQNEAQLEKSRLLSDRFSAERPKGSFSTLEIQRTEQGDSAMYLCASSLPDSQPQHFGDGTRLSIL.

V and J are TRBV4-1 and TRBJ1-1; no clear D gene. Germline V lookup: CDR1 MGHRA, CDR2 YSYEKL. The CDR3 has 15 amino acids. Trimming shortened V by 0 bases and J by 0 bases, and 8 bases separated the two germline ends. The CDR3 region is CASSQDGLMNTEAFF. For the CDR3, the DNA is TGCGCCAGCAGCCAAGACGGCCTTATGAACACTGAAGCTTTCTTT.

The chain couples TRBV9 to TRBJ2-1; 10 nucleotides match TRBD2. In germline, CDR1 is SGDLS, CDR2 YYNGEE. The CDR3 is 18 residues long. J lost 7 bases, V lost 4 bases, and 17 bases had no gene match. CDR3 DNA: TGTGCCAGCAGCTCCTCCCCTGAGCGGGGGGGCCTTAATAATGAGCAGTTCTTC. Protein sequence: CASSSSPERGGLNNEQFF.

This rearrangement joins TRBV5-1 to TRBJ2-3; TRBD1 or TRBD2 may be the D gene (5 bases each). Germline V gives CDR1 SGHRS, CDR2 YFSETQ. Trimming pared 0 bases from V and 0 bases from J, leaving 11 bases between. The CDR3 has 16 amino acids. In DNA, the CDR3 is TGCGCCAGCAGCTTGGAAGTCGGGGCTAGCACAGATACGCAGTATTTT. This gives the protein CASSLEVGASTDTQYF.

The chain is built from TRBV9 and TRBJ1-2, with D unresolved. Trimming cost V 4 bases and J 5 bases, with 15 bases left between them. The CDR3 sequence is 14 residues long. CDR1 and CDR2 (germline): SGDLS, YYNGEE. The CDR3 nucleotides read TGTGCCAGCAGCCCCCTTGTAGAGGCGTATGGCTACACCTTC. Translating it yields CASSPLVEAYGYTF.

The chain combines TRBV30 with TRBJ1-2; perhaps TRBD1 as D (5 bases). Germline V gene lookup returns CDR1 GTSNPN and CDR2 SVGIG (reference sequence). This CDR3 spans 14 amino acids. V lost 4 bases to trimming and J lost 4 bases, with 16 bases between them. CDR3 sequence (DNA): TGTGCCTGGACCGGGGCCTTATCTTTCTATGGCTACACCTTC. This gives the protein CAWTGALSFYGYTF. Together with reference TRBV30 and TRBJ1-2, the CDR3 gives the full variable domain: SQTIHQWPATLVQPVGSPLSLECTVEGTSNPNLYWYRQAAGRGLQLLFYSVGIGQISSEVPQNLSASRPQDRQFILSSKKLLLSDSGFYLCAWTGALSFYGYTFGSGTRLTVV.

The V call is TRBV5-1, the J call TRBJ2-2, with no clear D. CDR1 SGHRS and CDR2 YFSETQ come from the germline V gene. V gave up 0 bases and J gave up 0 bases, with 15 bases separating them. The CDR3 consists of 18 residues. CDR3 protein: CASSLDSLHSPNTGELFF. The CDR3 DNA follows: TGCGCCAGCAGCTTGGACAGTCTGCACAGTCCGAACACCGGGGAGCTGTTTTTT.

The chain joins TRBV4-1 to TRBJ2-5, with 13 bases that match TRBD2. This CDR3 has 17 residues. V trimming: 3 bases; J trimming: 7 bases; junction bases outside the gene matches: 11. The V gene's germline CDR1 is MGHRA and CDR2 YSYEKL. The CDR3 loop reads CASSQGGLAGTTWTQYF. The CDR3 coding sequence is TGCGCCAGCAGCCAGGGGGGACTAGCGGGGACCACTTGGACCCAGTACTTC.

This clone came up once. This chain links TRBV30 with TRBJ1-2; D unresolved. Germline V gene data show CDR1 as GTSNPN and CDR2 as SVGIG (reference sequence). V shed 1 base and J shed 4 bases, with 7 bases lying between them. The CDR3 consists of 12 residues. The CDR3 nucleotides read TGTGCCTGGAGTGGGCCAGTCTATGGCTACACCTTC. Translating gives CAWSGPVYGYTF. Combining the CDR3 with reference TRBV30 and TRBJ1-2 gives the whole variable domain SQTIHQWPATLVQPVGSPLSLECTVEGTSNPNLYWYRQAAGRGLQLLFYSVGIGQISSEVPQNLSASRPQDRQFILSSKKLLLSDSGFYLCAWSGPVYGYTFGSGTRLTVV.

The genes are TRBV19 and TRBJ1-5, with D perhaps TRBD1 (6 bases). With 5 bases removed from V and 9 bases from J, the gap between germline ends came to 17 bases. Germline CDR1 is LNHDA and CDR2 is SQIVND (reference sequence). The CDR3 runs 14 residues. Here the CDR3 reads CASSPAWGRVPQHF. The CDR3 nucleotides read TGTGCCAGTAGTCCAGCTTGGGGGCGGGTGCCCCAGCATTTT.

V and J are TRBV6-5 and TRBJ2-1; 11 bases are a match to TRBD2. V dropped 0 bases and J dropped 6; count of bases not matched to a gene: 4. CDR1 and CDR2 from the germline V gene are MNHEY and SVGAGI. The CDR3 covers 16 residues. The CDR3 bases are TGTGCCAGCAGTTACTCCGGGACTAGCGGACCCAATGAGCAGTTCTTC. This encodes CASSYSGTSGPNEQFF.

V usage is TRBV6-1 and J usage is TRBJ2-7; 10 bases fit TRBD1. The CDR3 covers 18 residues. With 1 base clipped from V and 4 bases from J, the junction kept 13 bases outside the gene matches. CDR1 is MNHNS and CDR2 is SASEGT in the germline V gene. The CDR3 nucleotides read TGTGCCAGCAGTGAAGGGGGGACAGGGGTTTATGTTGGATACGAGCAGTACTTC. Protein sequence: CASSEGGTGVYVGYEQYF.

The chain links TRBV4-1 to TRBJ2-7; D is unclear. The ends were cut back, 0 bases at V and 0 bases at J, with 6 bases in the middle. The CDR3 covers 14 residues. CDR1 and CDR2 from the germline V gene are MGHRA and YSYEKL. In DNA form, the CDR3 reads TGCGCCAGCAGCCAAGAAGGCTCCTCCTACGAGCAGTACTTC. Its protein product is CASSQEGSSYEQYF.

The V and J genes are TRBV9 and TRBJ2-2; 12 bases map to TRBD2. CDR1 and CDR2 from the germline V gene are SGDLS and YYNGEE. The V and J ends lost 3 bases and 4 bases, in that order; junction bases with no gene match: 13. The CDR3 is 19 residues long. DNA of the CDR3: TGTGCCAGCAGCGCCCCCCTCGAAGCTAGCGGGGGGGCCACCGGGGAGCTGTTTTTT. Translating it yields CASSAPLEASGGATGELFF.

Here the CDR3 DNA reads TGTGCCAGCAGTTATCCCCGGGGGGAAGCTTTCTTT. Its translation is CASSYPRGEAFF. The chain carries TRBV6-5 and TRBJ1-1; a possible D gene is TRBD1 (5 bases). Per germline, CDR1 MNHEY and CDR2 SVGAGI. The CDR3 totals 12 residues. V lost 3 bases, J lost 8 bases, and 10 bases lay in between.

This sequence joins TRBV6-5 and TRBJ2-5, with TRBD2 as a possible D gene (6 bases). V was trimmed by 5 bases and J by 2 bases, leaving 12 bases between them. Germline V gene data show CDR1 as MNHEY and CDR2 as SVGAGI. The CDR3 totals 14 residues. CDR3 in DNA: TGTGCCAGCAGTCACCGGGACTCACAAGAGACCCAGTACTTC. Translating gives CASSHRDSQETQYF.

The rearrangement uses TRBV4-1 and TRBJ2-2, with 8 bases that match TRBD1. CDR1 and CDR2 from the germline V gene are MGHRA and YSYEKL. The CDR3 consists of 16 residues. With 3 bases clipped from V and 1 base from J, the junction kept 4 bases outside the gene matches. CDR3: CASSQSGTGNTGELFF. For the CDR3, the DNA is TGCGCCAGCAGCCAGTCCGGGACAGGGAACACCGGGGAGCTGTTTTTT.

This chain uses TRBV5-5 with TRBJ1-2; 7 bases agree with TRBD1. The V gene end was trimmed by 6 bases and the J gene end by 5 bases; junction bases not matched to a gene: 10. Germline CDR1 and CDR2: SGHKS and YYEKEE (reference sequence). CDR3 length: 14 residues. The DNA for the CDR3 is TGTGCCAGCACCAAGACAGGGAGGGATTATGGCTACACCTTC. This translates into CASTKTGRDYGYTF.

The chain couples TRBV20-1 to TRBJ2-3; no clear D gene. The germline gives CDR1 DFQATT, CDR2 SNEGSKA (reference sequence). Trimming took off 4 bases at V and 2 bases at J, with 1 base between the two ends. CDR3 length equals 10 residues. CDR3 DNA sequence: TGCAGTGCTATCACAGATACGCAGTATTTT. This sequence encodes CSAITDTQYF.